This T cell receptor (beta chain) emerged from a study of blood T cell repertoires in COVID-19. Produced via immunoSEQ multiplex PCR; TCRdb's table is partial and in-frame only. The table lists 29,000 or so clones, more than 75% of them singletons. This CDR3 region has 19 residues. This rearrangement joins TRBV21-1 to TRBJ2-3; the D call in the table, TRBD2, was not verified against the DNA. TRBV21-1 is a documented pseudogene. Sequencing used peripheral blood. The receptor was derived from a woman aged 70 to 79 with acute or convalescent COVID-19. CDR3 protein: CASSTGLAGVFQGTDTQYF. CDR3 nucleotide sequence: TGTGCCAGCAGCACAGGACTAGCGGGAGTTTTTCAGGGCACAGATACGCAGTATTTT.